Listed here are 10 T cell receptor beta chains from one sample, sequenced in a study of cytotoxic CD8 clonotypes in ibrutinib-treated CLL. Libraries were prepared by immunoSEQ multiplex PCR; TCRdb keeps only in-frame clonotypes and omits some of them. Seen here are some 120,000 clones, less than 90% observed once, and the top ten hold about 3.5%. The sequences come from PBMCs, collected after 24 months of ibrutinib treatment. Every receptor here comes from a human donor with chronic lymphocytic leukemia.

V usage is TRBV5-4 and J usage is TRBJ2-2; D ambiguous. The V end lost 0 bases, the J end lost 3 bases, and 3 bases lay between the germline ends. The CDR3 has 13 amino acids. In germline, CDR1 is SGHNT, CDR2 YYREEE (reference sequence). CDR3 amino acids: CASSLEYTGELFF. The CDR3 bases are TGTGCCAGCAGCTTGGAGTACACCGGGGAGCTGTTTTTT.

This chain links TRBV6-5 with TRBJ2-7; D is undetermined. The length of the CDR3 is 15 residues. Germline CDR1 MNHEY, CDR2 SVGAGI. V gave up 3 bases and J gave up 7 bases, with 19 bases separating them. CDR3 loop: CASSYLGIGYTEQYF. The CDR3 DNA reads TGTGCCAGCAGTTATCTCGGCATTGGTTACACAGAGCAGTACTTC.

The chain carries TRBV28 and TRBJ2-1, with 13 bases identical to TRBD2. V lost 5 bases to trimming and J lost 9 bases; unmatched junction nucleotides: 10. CDR1 and CDR2 from the germline V gene are MDHEN and SYDVKM. This CDR3 is 16 amino acids long. CDR3 in DNA: TGTGCCAGCAGTCCTCCACTAGCGGGGGGGCGCGTTGAGCAGTTCTTC. This gives the protein CASSPPLAGGRVEQFF. Looking up the rest from reference TRBV28 and TRBJ2-1 gives the full variable domain: DVKVTQSSRYLVKRTGEKVFLECVQDMDHENMFWYRQDPGLGLRLIYFSYDVKMKEKGDIPEGYSVSREKKERFSLILESASTNQTSMYLCASSPPLAGGRVEQFFGPGTRLTVL.

CDR3 nucleotides: TGTGCCAGCTCACCACTTCAGGGGAAATCACTGAACACTGAAGCTTTCTTT. Protein sequence: CASSPLQGKSLNTEAFF. This chain joins TRBV18 and TRBJ1-1, with a tentative D call TRBD1 (6 bases). Trimming removed 1 base at V and 0 bases at J, with 15 bases between. The CDR3 is made up of 17 amino acids. Germline V gives CDR1 KGHSH, CDR2 LQKENI. Full variable domain (outside the CDR3, taken from reference TRBV18 and TRBJ1-1): NAGVMQNPRHLVRRRGQEARLRCSPMKGHSHVYWYRQLPEEGLKFMVYLQKENIIDESGMPKERFSAEFPKEGPSILRIQQVVRGDSAAYFCASSPLQGKSLNTEAFFGQGTRLTVV.

The chain couples TRBV5-6 to TRBJ1-2; 8 bases align to TRBD1. CDR1 and CDR2 (germline): SGHDT, YYEEEE. This CDR3 has 15 residues. With V trimmed by 3 bases and J by 3 bases, 7 bases remained unmatched. CDR3 residues: CASSSWTGHYYGYTF. CDR3 sequence (DNA): TGTGCCAGCAGCTCCTGGACAGGGCACTACTATGGCTACACCTTC.

The chain is built from TRBV7-9 and TRBJ1-6, with D uncertain. With 5 bases removed from V and 5 bases from J, the gap between germline ends came to 7 bases. CDR3 size: 13 residues. The germline CDR1 and CDR2 sequences are SEHNR and FQNEAQ (reference sequence). CDR3: CASSLTNNSPLHF. The CDR3 nucleotides read TGTGCCAGCAGCCTTACAAATAATTCACCCCTCCACTTT.

The gene calls are TRBV27 and TRBJ1-1, with 12 bases identical to TRBD1. The CDR3 sequence is 15 residues long. With V trimmed by 6 bases and J by 3 bases, 5 bases remained unmatched. Germline-derived CDR1 and CDR2 are MNHEY and SMNVEV (reference sequence). The CDR3 nucleotides are TGTGCCAGCAGAGGGACAGGGGGCTCGTACACTGAAGCTTTCTTT. This codes for CASRGTGGSYTEAFF.

The CDR3 loop reads CAIRGRSANYGYTF. Written as DNA, the CDR3 is TGTGCCATCAGAGGCAGATCAGCTAACTATGGCTACACCTTC. The V call is TRBV10-3, the J call TRBJ1-2, with D hard to call. This CDR3 contains 14 residues. Germline V CDR1 and CDR2: ENHRY, SYGVKD. Between the trimmed V and J ends, which lost 6 bases and 0 bases, there was a span of 11 bases.

V is TRBV19 and J is TRBJ2-1; D unresolved. CDR1 and CDR2 (germline): LNHDA, SQIVND (reference sequence). This CDR3 contains 14 residues. With 6 bases removed from V and 0 bases from J, the gap between germline ends came to 9 bases. CDR3 loop: CASSPIGSYNEQFF. CDR3 in DNA: TGTGCCAGTAGCCCCATCGGCTCCTACAATGAGCAGTTCTTC.

This clone was seen only a few times. This chain links TRBV4-1 with TRBJ2-7; 7 positions match TRBD1. V shed 1 base and J 4 bases; nucleotides not matched to a gene: 1. From germline, CDR1 is MGHRA and CDR2 YSYEKL. This CDR3 contains 13 residues. CDR3 nucleotide sequence: TGCGCCAGCAGCCAAGGGACAGGTTACGAGCAGTACTTC. Translating it yields CASSQGTGYEQYF.